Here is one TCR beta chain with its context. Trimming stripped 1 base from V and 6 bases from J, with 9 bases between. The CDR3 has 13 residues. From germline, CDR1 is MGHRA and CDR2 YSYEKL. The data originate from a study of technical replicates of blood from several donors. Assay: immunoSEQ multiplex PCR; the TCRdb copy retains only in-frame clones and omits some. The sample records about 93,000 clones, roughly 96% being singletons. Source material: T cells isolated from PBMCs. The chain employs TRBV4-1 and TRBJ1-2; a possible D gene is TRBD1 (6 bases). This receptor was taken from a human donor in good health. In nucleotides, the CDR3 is TGCGCCAGCAGCCAAGCGAGACAGGATGGCTACACCTTC. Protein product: CASSQARQDGYTF.